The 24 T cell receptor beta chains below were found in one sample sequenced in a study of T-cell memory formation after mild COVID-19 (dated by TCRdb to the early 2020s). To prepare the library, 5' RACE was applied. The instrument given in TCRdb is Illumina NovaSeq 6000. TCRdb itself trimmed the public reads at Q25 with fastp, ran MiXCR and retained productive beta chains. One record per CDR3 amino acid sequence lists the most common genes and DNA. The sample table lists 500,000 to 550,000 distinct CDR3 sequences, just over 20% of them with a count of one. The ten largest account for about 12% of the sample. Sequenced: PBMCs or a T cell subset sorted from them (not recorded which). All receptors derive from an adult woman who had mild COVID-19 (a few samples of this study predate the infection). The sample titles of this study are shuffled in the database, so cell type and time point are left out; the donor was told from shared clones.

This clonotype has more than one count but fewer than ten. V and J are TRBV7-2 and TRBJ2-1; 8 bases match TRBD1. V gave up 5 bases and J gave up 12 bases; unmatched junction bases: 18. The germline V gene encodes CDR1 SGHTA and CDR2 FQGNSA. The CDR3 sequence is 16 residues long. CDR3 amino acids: CASSHSWGQARGVQFF. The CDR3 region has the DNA TGTGCCAGCAGCCATTCATGGGGACAGGCGCGCGGGGTGCAGTTCTTC.

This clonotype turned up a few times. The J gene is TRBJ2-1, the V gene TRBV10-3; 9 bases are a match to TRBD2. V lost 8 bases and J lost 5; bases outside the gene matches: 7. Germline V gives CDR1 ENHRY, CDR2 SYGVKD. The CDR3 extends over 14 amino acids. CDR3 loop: CAIEASGTDNEQFF. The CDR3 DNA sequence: TGTGCCATCGAGGCTAGCGGGACGGACAATGAGCAGTTCTTC.

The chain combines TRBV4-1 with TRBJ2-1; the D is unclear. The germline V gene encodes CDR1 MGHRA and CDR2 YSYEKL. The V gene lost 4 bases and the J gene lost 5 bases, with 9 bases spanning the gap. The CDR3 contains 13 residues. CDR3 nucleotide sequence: TGCGCCAGCAGCCCTCCCCTAGACAATGAGCAGTTCTTC. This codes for CASSPPLDNEQFF.

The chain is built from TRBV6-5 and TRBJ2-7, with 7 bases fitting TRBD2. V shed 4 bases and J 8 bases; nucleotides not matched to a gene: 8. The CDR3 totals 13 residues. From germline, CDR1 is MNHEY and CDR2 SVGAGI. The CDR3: CASSSPRREKQYF. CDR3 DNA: TGTGCCAGCAGTTCCCCGCGGCGGGAGAAGCAGTACTTC.

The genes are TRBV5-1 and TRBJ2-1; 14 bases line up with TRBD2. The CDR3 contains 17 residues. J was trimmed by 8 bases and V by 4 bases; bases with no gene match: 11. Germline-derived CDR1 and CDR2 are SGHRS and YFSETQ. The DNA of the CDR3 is TGCGCCAGCAGCGTCAGACTAGCGGGAGGGCCTATCGATGAGCAGTTCTTC. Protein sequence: CASSVRLAGGPIDEQFF. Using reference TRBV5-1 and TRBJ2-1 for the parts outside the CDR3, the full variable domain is KAGVTQTPRYLIKTRGQQVTLSCSPISGHRSVSWYQQTPGQGLQFLFEYFSETQRNKGNFPGRFSGRQFSNSRSEMNVSTLELGDSALYLCASSVRLAGGPIDEQFFGPGTRLTVL.

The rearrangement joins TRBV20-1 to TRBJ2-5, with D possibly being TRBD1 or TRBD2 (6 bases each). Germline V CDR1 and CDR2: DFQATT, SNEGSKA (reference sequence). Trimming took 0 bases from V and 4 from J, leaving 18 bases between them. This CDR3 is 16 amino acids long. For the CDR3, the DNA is TGCAGTGCTAGAGATCTAGGGGGGCGGGTCGGAGAGACCCAGTACTTC. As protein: CSARDLGGRVGETQYF.

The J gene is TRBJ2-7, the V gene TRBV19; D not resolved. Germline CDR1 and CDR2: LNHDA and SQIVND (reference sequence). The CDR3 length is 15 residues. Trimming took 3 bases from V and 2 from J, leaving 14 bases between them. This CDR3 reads CASSINLPGTYEQYF. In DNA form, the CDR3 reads TGTGCCAGTAGTATTAACCTCCCGGGCACCTACGAGCAGTACTTC. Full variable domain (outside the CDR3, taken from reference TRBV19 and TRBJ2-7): DGGITQSPKYLFRKEGQNVTLSCEQNLNHDAMYWYRQDPGQGLRLIYYSQIVNDFQKGDIAEGYSVSREKKESFPLTVTSAQKNPTAFYLCASSINLPGTYEQYFGPGTRLTVT.

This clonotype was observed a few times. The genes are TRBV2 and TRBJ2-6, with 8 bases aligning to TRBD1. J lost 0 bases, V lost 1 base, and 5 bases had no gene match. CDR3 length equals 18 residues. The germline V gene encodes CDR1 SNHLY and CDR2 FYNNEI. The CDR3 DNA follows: TGTGCCAGCAGTGAAGGGACAGGGACCAACTCTGGGGCCAACGTCCTGACTTTC. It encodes CASSEGTGTNSGANVLTF.

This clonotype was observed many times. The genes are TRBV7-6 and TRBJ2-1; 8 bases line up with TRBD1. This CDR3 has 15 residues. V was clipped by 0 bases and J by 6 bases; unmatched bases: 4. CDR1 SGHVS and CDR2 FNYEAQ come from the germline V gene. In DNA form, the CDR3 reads TGTGCCAGCAGCTTAGCCATGGACAGGGTCAATGAGCAGTTCTTC. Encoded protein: CASSLAMDRVNEQFF.

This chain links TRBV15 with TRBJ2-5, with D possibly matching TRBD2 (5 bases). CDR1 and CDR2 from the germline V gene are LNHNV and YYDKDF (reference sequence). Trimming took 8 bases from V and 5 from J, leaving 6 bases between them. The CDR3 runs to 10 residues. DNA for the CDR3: TGTGCCACCGGCGGGGAGACCCAGTACTTC. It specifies CATGGETQYF.

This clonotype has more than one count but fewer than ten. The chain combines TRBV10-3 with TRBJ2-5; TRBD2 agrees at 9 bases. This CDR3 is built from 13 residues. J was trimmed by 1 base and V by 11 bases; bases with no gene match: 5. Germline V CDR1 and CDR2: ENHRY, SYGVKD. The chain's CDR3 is CASAGGPQETQYF. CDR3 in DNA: TGTGCCTCGGCGGGGGGGCCCCAAGAGACCCAGTACTTC.

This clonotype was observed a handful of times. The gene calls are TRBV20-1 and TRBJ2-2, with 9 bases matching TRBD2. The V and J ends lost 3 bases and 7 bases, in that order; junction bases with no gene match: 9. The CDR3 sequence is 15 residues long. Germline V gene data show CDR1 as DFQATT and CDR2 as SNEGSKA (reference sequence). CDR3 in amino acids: CSASPTSGYGGELFF. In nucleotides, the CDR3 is TGCAGTGCTAGCCCCACTAGCGGGTACGGCGGGGAGCTGTTTTTT.

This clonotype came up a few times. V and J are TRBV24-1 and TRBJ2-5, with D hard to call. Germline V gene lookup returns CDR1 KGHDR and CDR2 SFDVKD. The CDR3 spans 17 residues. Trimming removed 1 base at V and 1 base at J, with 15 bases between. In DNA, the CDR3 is TGTGCCACCAGTGATTTTGGCCCCGGTAACTCCCAAGAGACCCAGTACTTC. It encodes CATSDFGPGNSQETQYF.

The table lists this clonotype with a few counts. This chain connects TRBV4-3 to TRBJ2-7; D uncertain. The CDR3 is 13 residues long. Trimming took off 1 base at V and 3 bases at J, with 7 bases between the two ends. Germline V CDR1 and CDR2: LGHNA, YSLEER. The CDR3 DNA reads TGCGCCAGCAGCCAAGCCTCGGGCTACGAGCAGTACTTC. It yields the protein CASSQASGYEQYF.

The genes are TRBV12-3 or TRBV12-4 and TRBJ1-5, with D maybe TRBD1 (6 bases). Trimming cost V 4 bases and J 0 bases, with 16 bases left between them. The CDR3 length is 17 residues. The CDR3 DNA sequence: TGTGCCAGCAGTTACGATCGGGACACCTATAGCAATCAGCCCCAGCATTTT. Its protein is CASSYDRDTYSNQPQHF.

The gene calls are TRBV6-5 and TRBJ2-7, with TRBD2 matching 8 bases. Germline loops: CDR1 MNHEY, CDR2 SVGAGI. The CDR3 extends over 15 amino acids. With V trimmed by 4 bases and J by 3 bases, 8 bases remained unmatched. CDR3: CASSSTSGSLYEQYF. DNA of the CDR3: TGTGCCAGCAGTTCGACCAGCGGGAGCCTCTACGAGCAGTACTTC.

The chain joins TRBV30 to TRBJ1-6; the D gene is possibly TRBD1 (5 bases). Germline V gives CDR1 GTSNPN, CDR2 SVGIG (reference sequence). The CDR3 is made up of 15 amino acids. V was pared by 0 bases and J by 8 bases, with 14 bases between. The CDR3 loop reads CAWSVLRVGDSPLHF. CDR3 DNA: TGTGCCTGGAGTGTACTCAGGGTAGGAGATTCACCCCTCCACTTT.

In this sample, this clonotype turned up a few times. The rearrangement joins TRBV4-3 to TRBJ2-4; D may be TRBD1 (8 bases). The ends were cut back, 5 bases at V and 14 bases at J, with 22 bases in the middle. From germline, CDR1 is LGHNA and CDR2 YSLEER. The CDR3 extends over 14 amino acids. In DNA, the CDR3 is TGCGCCAGCAGCAAAGCGGGACAGGCAACACCTGAGTACTTC. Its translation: CASSKAGQATPEYF.

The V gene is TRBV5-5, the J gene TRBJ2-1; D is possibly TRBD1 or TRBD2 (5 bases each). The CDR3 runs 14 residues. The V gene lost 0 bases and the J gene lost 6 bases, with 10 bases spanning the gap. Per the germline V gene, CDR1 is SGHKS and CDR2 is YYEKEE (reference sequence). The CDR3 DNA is TGTGCCAGCAGCTTGGTTGTAGGGACCAATGAGCAGTTCTTC. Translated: CASSLVVGTNEQFF.

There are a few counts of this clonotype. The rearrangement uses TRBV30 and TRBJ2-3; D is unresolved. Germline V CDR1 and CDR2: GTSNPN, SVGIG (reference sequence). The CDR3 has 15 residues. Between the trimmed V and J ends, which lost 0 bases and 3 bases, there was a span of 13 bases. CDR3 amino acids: CAWSVLGDWTDTQYF. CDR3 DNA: TGTGCCTGGAGTGTACTTGGCGATTGGACAGATACGCAGTATTTT.

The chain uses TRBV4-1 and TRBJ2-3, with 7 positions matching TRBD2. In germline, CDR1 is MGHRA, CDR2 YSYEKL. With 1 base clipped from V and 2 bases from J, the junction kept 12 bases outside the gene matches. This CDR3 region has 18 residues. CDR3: CASSQGIPGLMFTDTQYF. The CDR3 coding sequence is TGCGCCAGCAGCCAAGGAATACCGGGACTAATGTTCACAGATACGCAGTATTTT.

The DNA for the CDR3 is TGTGCCAGCAGCTTCCCCGGGACACTATACAATGAGCAGTTCTTC. Protein product: CASSFPGTLYNEQFF. The chain is built from TRBV7-3 and TRBJ2-1; D possibly corresponds to TRBD1 (6 bases). Trimming took 3 bases from V and 4 from J, leaving 13 bases between them. This CDR3 contains 15 residues. Germline V gene sequence: CDR1 SGHTA, CDR2 FQGTGA.

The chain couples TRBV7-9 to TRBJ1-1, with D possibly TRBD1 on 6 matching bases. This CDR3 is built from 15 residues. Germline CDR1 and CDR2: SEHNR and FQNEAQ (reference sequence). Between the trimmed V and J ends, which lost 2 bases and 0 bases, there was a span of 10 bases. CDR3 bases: TGTGCCAGCAGCTTATCCCGGGGGCTGAACACTGAAGCTTTCTTT. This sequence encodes CASSLSRGLNTEAFF. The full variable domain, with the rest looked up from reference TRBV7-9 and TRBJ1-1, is DTGVSQNPRHKITKRGQNVTFRCDPISEHNRLYWYRQTLGQGPEFLTYFQNEAQLEKSRLLSDRFSAERPKGSFSTLEIQRTEQGDSAMYLCASSLSRGLNTEAFFGQGTRLTVV.

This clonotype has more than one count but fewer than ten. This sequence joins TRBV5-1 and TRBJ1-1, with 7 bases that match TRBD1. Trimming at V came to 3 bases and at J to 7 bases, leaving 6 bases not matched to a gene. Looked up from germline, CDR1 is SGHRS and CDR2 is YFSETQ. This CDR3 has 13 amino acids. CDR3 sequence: CASSWGGQNEAFF. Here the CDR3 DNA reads TGCGCCAGCAGCTGGGGGGGACAGAATGAAGCTTTCTTT.